A single sample is the source of the 8 T cell receptor beta chains below, sequenced in a study of CD8 T cells in Susac syndrome. The RNA input was about 0.5 to 1 ug, and it was reverse transcribed with random hexamers. One entry per CDR3 protein, called by TCRdb with MiXCR from the immunoSEQ multiplex PCR reads. The table shows around 110,000 distinct CDR3 sequences, with over 95% occurring only once. The sample consisted of CD4+ T cells from PBMCs. These receptors originate from a human donor with Susac syndrome.

The chain has TRBV7-9 and TRBJ2-3; a weak D match, TRBD2 (5 bases). The CDR3 length is 15 residues. Per the germline V gene, CDR1 is SEHNR and CDR2 is FQNEAQ (reference sequence). Deletions cut 0 bases from V and 3 bases from J, with 10 bases between. CDR3 nucleotide sequence: TGTGCCAGCAGCTTAGCGCCCCTAGCTACAGATACGCAGTATTTT. This gives the protein CASSLAPLATDTQYF. Filled out from reference TRBV7-9 and TRBJ2-3, the complete variable domain reads DTGVSQNPRHKITKRGQNVTFRCDPISEHNRLYWYRQTLGQGPEFLTYFQNEAQLEKSRLLSDRFSAERPKGSFSTLEIQRTEQGDSAMYLCASSLAPLATDTQYFGPGTRLTVL.

This sequence joins TRBV12-3 or TRBV12-4 and TRBJ1-2, with 10 bases aligning to TRBD1. The CDR3 consists of 12 residues. The V segment lost 8 bases and the J segment 7 bases; nucleotides outside the gene matches: 4. DNA of the CDR3: TGTGCCAGCGGGGGACAGGGGTTTGGCTACACCTTC. As protein: CASGGQGFGYTF.

The chain has TRBV29-1 and TRBJ1-1, with D possibly TRBD1 on 5 matching bases. CDR1 and CDR2 (germline): SQVTM, ANQGSEA. Trimming left V 6 bases short and J 3 bases short, with 14 bases between. The CDR3 is 13 residues long. This CDR3 reads CSVAGYLYTEAFF. The DNA of the CDR3 is TGCAGCGTGGCAGGGTACTTATACACTGAAGCTTTCTTT.

This rearrangement joins TRBV7-2 to TRBJ2-7; D gene ambiguous. Germline CDR1 is SGHTA and CDR2 is FQGNSA. CDR3 size: 15 residues. Between the trimmed V and J ends, which lost 0 bases and 2 bases, there was a span of 11 bases. CDR3 sequence reads: CASSLAGSPTYEQYF. CDR3 nucleotide sequence: TGTGCCAGCAGCTTAGCAGGCTCGCCCACCTACGAGCAGTACTTC. The variable domain in full, completed from reference TRBV7-2 and TRBJ2-7, reads GAGVSQSPSNKVTEKGKDVELRCDPISGHTALYWYRQSLGQGLEFLIYFQGNSAPDKSGLPSDRFSAERTGGSVSTLTIQRTQQEDSAVYLCASSLAGSPTYEQYFGPGTRLTVT.

This chain links TRBV5-1 with TRBJ2-3; perhaps TRBD1 as D (5 bases). V shed 4 bases and J shed 5 bases, with 17 bases lying between them. The CDR3 contains 15 residues. CDR1 SGHRS and CDR2 YFSETQ come from the germline V gene. This CDR3 is CASSPEAGYEDTQYF. CDR3 nucleotide sequence: TGCGCCAGCAGCCCTGAGGCAGGGTATGAAGATACGCAGTATTTT.

This chain uses TRBV20-1 with TRBJ1-2, with D unclear. The CDR3 is 13 amino acids. CDR1 and CDR2 (germline): DFQATT, SNEGSKA (reference sequence). The V end was cut by 5 bases, the J end by 0 bases, with 10 bases between. CDR3 amino acids: CSAGGRTNYGYTF. In nucleotides, the CDR3 is TGCAGTGCTGGAGGACGTACTAACTATGGCTACACCTTC.

V gene TRBV5-1 combines with J gene TRBJ2-7; D is unresolved. The CDR3 has 16 amino acids. Trimming took 0 bases from V and 2 from J, leaving 15 bases between them. Germline CDR1 SGHRS, CDR2 YFSETQ. CDR3 residues: CASSLAETVAPYEQYF. Written as DNA, the CDR3 is TGCGCCAGCAGCTTGGCCGAGACGGTCGCCCCCTACGAGCAGTACTTC.

The rearrangement links TRBV4-2 to TRBJ2-6; D remains unclear. Germline V gene sequence: CDR1 LGHNA, CDR2 YNFKEQ. Trimming left V 4 bases short and J 4 bases short, with 8 bases between. The CDR3 is 14 residues long. The DNA of the CDR3 is TGTGCCAGCAGCCTTAGGTGGGGGGCCAACGTCCTGACTTTC. It specifies CASSLRWGANVLTF.